What follows is one T cell receptor (beta chain) and its context. The antigen is unknown. This sample was included in a study of Ad26.COV2.S vaccination and SARS-CoV-2 variants. On the study more broadly: Once or twice, 56 days apart, Ad26.COV2.S was delivered intramuscularly.

The CDR3 covers 16 residues. The germline gives CDR1 SGHTA, CDR2 FQGNSA. Germline trimming cut 3 bases from V and 5 bases from J; bases unmatched to any gene: 6. Treatment specified: 15 to 20 received Ad26.COV2.S at low or high dose, single or two shots; a few received placebo; per-sample allocation not given. Day 63 after the first injection of vaccine or placebo was the sampling time. Whoever gave the sample was an adult aged 18-55 years in Boston. Overall study findings and caveats: The TCR breadth and depth analyses may have produced an underestimate of total T cell responses.

Only in-frame clones appear in the TCRdb table, and some are missing; sequencing was by immunoSEQ multiplex PCR. The sample consists of over 250,000 clones, around 87% of them appearing once. The V and J genes are TRBV7-2 and TRBJ2-3; 12 bases map to TRBD2. The specimen comprised peripheral blood, sampled in a trial of Ad26.COV2.S vaccine versus placebo. The TCR comes from a person between 18 and 60 years old who received the Ad26.COV2.S COVID-19 vaccine or a placebo. CDR3 bases: TGTGCCAGCAGCTTTTTTTCTAGCGGGAGGGGAGATACGCAGTATTTT. Its translation is CASSFFSSGRGDTQYF.